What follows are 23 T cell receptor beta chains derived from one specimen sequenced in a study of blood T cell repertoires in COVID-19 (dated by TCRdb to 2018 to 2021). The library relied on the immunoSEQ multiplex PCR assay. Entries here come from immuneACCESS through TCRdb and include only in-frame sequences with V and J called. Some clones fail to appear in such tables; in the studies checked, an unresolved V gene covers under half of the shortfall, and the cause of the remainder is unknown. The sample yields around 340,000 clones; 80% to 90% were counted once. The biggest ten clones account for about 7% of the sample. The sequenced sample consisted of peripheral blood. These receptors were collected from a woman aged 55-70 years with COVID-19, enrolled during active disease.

The CDR3 here is CASSHDRGGASGANVLTF. CDR3 sequence (DNA): TGTGCCAGCAGCCATGATAGGGGTGGAGCCTCTGGGGCCAACGTCCTGACTTTC. This chain uses TRBV4-2 with TRBJ2-6; TRBD1 is a possible D gene (5 bases). The ends were cut back, 3 bases at V and 0 bases at J, with 15 bases in the middle. The V gene's germline CDR1 is LGHNA and CDR2 YNFKEQ. CDR3 length equals 18 residues.

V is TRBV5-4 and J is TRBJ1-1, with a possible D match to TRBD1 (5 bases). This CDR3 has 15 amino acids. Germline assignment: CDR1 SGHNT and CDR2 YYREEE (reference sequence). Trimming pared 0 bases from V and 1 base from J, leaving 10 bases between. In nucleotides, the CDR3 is TGTGCCAGCAGCTTGGATCTTAGGGGGAACACTGAAGCTTTCTTT. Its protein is CASSLDLRGNTEAFF.

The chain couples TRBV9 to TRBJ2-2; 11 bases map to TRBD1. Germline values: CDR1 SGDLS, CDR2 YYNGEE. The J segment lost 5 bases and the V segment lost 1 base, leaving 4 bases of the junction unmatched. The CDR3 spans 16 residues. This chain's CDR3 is CASSVTGTGGTGELFF. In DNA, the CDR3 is TGTGCCAGCAGCGTAACCGGGACAGGGGGGACCGGGGAGCTGTTTTTT.

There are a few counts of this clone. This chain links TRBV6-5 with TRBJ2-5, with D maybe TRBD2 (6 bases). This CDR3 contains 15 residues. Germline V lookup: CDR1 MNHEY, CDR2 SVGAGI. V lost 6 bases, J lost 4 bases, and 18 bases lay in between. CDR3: CASSRRDWGGETQYF. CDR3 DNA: TGTGCCAGCAGCCGCCGGGACTGGGGAGGAGAGACCCAGTACTTC.

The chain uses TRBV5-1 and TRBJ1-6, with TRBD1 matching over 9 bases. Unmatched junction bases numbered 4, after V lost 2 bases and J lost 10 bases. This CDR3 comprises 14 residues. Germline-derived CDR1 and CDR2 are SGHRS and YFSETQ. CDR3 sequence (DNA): TGCGCCAGCAGCTTAACAGGGGGCCGATCACCCCTCCACTTT. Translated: CASSLTGGRSPLHF.

CDR3 coding DNA: TGCGCCAGCAGCCAATCCCCGGGACAGGGGACGAATGAAAAACTGTTTTTT. This encodes CASSQSPGQGTNEKLFF. The chain links TRBV4-1 to TRBJ1-4, with 10 bases identical to TRBD1. The CDR3 sequence is 17 residues long. Per germline, CDR1 MGHRA and CDR2 YSYEKL. V dropped 2 bases and J dropped 5; count of bases not matched to a gene: 8.

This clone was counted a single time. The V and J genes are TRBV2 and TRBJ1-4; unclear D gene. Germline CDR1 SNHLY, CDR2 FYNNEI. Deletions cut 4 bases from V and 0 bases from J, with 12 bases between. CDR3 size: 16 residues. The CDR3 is CASSVETTTTNEKLFF. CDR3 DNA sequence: TGTGCCAGCAGTGTTGAGACTACCACAACTAATGAAAAACTGTTTTTT.

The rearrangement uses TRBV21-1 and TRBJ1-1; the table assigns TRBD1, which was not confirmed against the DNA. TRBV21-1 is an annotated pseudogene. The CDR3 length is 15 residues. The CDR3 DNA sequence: TGTGCCAGCAGCAGATCCAGGGGGCGAGACACTGAAGCTTTCTTT. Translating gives CASSRSRGRDTEAFF.

CDR3 DNA: TGTGCCAGCAGCGGTTCAGGCGCTGAAGCTTTCTTT. Its protein product is CASSGSGAEAFF. The chain carries TRBV9 and TRBJ1-1; the D is unclear. This CDR3 is 12 amino acids long. Germline lookup yields CDR1 SGDLS and CDR2 YYNGEE. Trimming removed 3 bases from V and 6 bases from J, with 9 bases in between.

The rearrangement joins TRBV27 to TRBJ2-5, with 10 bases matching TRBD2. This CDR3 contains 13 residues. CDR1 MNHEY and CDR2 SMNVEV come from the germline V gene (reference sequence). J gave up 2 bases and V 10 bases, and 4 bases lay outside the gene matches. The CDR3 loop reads CATKRGGQETQYF. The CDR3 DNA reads TGTGCCACAAAGCGGGGGGGACAAGAGACCCAGTACTTC.

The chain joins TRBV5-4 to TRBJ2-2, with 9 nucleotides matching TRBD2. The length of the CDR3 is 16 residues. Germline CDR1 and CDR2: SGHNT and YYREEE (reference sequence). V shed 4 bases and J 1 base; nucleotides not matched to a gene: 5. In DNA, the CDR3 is TGTGCCAGCAGCGACGGGACTAGCATGAACACCGGGGAGCTGTTTTTT. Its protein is CASSDGTSMNTGELFF.

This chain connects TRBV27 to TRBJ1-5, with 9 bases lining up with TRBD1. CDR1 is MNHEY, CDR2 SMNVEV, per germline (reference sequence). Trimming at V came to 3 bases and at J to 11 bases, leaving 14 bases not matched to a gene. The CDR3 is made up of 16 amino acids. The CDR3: CASSFTPGQGPEAQHF. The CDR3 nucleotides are TGTGCCAGCAGTTTTACTCCGGGACAGGGTCCTGAGGCCCAGCATTTT.

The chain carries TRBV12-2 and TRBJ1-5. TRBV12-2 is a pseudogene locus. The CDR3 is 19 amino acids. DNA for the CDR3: TGTGCAAGTCGCTTATGTTTAGGGGGGGGAAGATGCGGCAATCAGCCCCAGCATTTT. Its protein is CASRLCLGGGRCGNQPQHF.

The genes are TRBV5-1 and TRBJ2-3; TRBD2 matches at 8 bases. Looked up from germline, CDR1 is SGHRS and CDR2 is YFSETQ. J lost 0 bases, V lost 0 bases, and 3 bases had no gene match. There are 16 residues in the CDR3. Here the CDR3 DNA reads TGCGCCAGCAGCTTGGAAGCGGGGGCCAGCACAGATACGCAGTATTTT. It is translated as CASSLEAGASTDTQYF.

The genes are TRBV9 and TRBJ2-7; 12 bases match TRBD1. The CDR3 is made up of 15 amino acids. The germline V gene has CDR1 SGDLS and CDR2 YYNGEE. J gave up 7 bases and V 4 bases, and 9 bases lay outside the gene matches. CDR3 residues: CASSLHGTGGGEQYF. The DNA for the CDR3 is TGTGCCAGCAGCTTACACGGGACAGGGGGCGGTGAGCAGTACTTC.

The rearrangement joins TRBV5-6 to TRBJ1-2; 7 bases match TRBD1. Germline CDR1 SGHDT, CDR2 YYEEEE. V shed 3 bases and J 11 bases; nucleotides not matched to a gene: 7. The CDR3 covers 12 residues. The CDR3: CASSWEDRRYTF. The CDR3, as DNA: TGTGCCAGCAGCTGGGAGGACAGGAGGTACACCTTC. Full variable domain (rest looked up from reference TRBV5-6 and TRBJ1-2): DAGVTQSPTHLIKTRGQQVTLRCSPKSGHDTVSWYQQALGQGPQFIFQYYEEEERQRGNFPDRFSGHQFPNYSSELNVNALLLGDSALYLCASSWEDRRYTFGSGTRLTVV.

CDR3 nucleotides: TGTGCCAGCAGCGGAGGGTTGGGCTATGGCTACACCTTC. Translated, it gives CASSGGLGYGYTF. The chain recombines TRBV11-2 with TRBJ1-2; D call uncertain. Looked up from germline, CDR1 is SGHAT and CDR2 is FQNNGV. Between the trimmed V and J ends, which lost 5 bases and 4 bases, there was a span of 11 bases. CDR3 length: 13 amino acids.

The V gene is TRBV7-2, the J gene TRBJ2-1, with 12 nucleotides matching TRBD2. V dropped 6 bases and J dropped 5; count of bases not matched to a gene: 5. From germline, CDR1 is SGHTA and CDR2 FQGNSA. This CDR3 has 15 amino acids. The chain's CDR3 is CASRPRLAGDNEQFF. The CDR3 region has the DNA TGTGCCAGCAGACCGCGACTAGCGGGGGACAATGAGCAGTTCTTC.

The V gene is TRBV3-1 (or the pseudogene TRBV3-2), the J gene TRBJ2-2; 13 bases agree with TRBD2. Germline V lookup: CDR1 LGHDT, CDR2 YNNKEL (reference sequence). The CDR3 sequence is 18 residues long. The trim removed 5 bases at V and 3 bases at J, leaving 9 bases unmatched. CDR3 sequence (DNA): TGTGCCAGCAGCTCCACTAGCGGGGGGGCCTGGGACACCGGGGAGCTGTTTTTT. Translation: CASSSTSGGAWDTGELFF.

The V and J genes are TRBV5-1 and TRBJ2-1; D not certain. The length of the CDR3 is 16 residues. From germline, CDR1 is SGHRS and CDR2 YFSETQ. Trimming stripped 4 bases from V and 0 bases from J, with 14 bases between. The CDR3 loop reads CASSGIQVSSYNEQFF. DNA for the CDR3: TGCGCCAGCAGCGGAATCCAGGTTAGCTCCTACAATGAGCAGTTCTTC.

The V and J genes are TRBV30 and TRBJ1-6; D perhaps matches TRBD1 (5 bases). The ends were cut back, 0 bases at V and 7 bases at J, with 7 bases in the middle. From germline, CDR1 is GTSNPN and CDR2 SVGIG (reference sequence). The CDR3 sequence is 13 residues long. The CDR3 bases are TGTGCCTGGAGTGTGGCAGGGAATTCACCCCTCCACTTT. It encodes CAWSVAGNSPLHF.

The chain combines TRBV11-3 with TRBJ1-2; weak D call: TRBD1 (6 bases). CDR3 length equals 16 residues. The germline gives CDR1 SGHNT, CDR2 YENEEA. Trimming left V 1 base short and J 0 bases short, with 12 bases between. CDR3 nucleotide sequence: TGTGCCAGCAGCTTAGGGGGGACAAATACTAACTATGGCTACACCTTC. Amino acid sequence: CASSLGGTNTNYGYTF.

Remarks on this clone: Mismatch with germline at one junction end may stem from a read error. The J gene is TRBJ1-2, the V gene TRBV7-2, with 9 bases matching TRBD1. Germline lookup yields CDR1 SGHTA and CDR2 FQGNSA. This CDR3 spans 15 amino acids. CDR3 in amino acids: CASSQGQGDQFAYFF. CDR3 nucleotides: TGTGCCAGCAGCCAGGGACAGGGAGATCAGTTTGCCTATTTCTTC.